Each of the 25 T cell receptor beta chains below was sequenced from the same sample in a study of T cell repertoires and HLA-DP antigens. Their recognized antigens are unknown. The repertoire was sequenced with immunoSEQ multiplex PCR; TCRdb's copy has only in-frame clones and lacks some. Of over 100,000 clones in the sample, roughly 92% were seen once. The material sequenced was CD4+ T cells from PBMCs. The source is a woman aged 18-30 years in good health and CMV-seronegative.

The chain has TRBV7-8 and TRBJ2-7; D is unclear. Trimming took off 7 bases at V and 7 bases at J, with 14 bases between the two ends. From germline, CDR1 is SGHVS and CDR2 FQNEAQ. The CDR3 totals 12 residues. CDR3 loop: CASTEPGSEQYF. CDR3 DNA sequence: TGTGCCAGCACTGAGCCCGGTTCGGAGCAGTACTTC.

The chain is built from TRBV27 and TRBJ2-7; 7 bases are a match to TRBD2. The CDR3 runs to 15 residues. Losses at the gene ends were 1 base for V and 4 bases for J; bases not matched to a gene: 7. Germline-derived CDR1 and CDR2 are MNHEY and SMNVEV (reference sequence). The CDR3 DNA reads as TGTGCCAGCAGTTTATTCGCGGGAGCTTCATACGAGCAGTACTTC. It encodes CASSLFAGASYEQYF.

This chain links TRBV5-1 with TRBJ1-1; the match to TRBD1 covers 10 bases. Per germline, CDR1 SGHRS and CDR2 YFSETQ. The CDR3 is 15 residues long. J was trimmed by 4 bases and V by 4 bases; bases with no gene match: 7. The CDR3 protein is CASSRGQGKGTEAFF. CDR3 in DNA: TGCGCCAGCAGCAGGGGACAGGGGAAGGGCACTGAAGCTTTCTTT.

The V and J genes are TRBV7-9 and TRBJ1-1, with 10 bases that match TRBD1. CDR3 size: 17 residues. V was clipped by 1 base and J by 3 bases; unmatched bases: 8. The V gene's germline CDR1 is SEHNR and CDR2 FQNEAQ (reference sequence). This CDR3 is CASSLVGTGEHDTEAFF. The CDR3 DNA reads TGTGCCAGCAGCTTAGTAGGGACAGGGGAACATGACACTGAAGCTTTCTTT. Using reference TRBV7-9 and TRBJ1-1 for the parts outside the CDR3, the full variable domain is DTGVSQNPRHKITKRGQNVTFRCDPISEHNRLYWYRQTLGQGPEFLTYFQNEAQLEKSRLLSDRFSAERPKGSFSTLEIQRTEQGDSAMYLCASSLVGTGEHDTEAFFGQGTRLTVV.

The J gene is TRBJ2-3, the V gene TRBV29-1; 9 positions agree with TRBD2. The CDR3 extends over 16 amino acids. The J segment lost 1 base and the V segment lost 1 base, leaving 6 bases of the junction unmatched. Per germline, CDR1 SQVTM and CDR2 ANQGSEA. CDR3 protein: CSVEAGRGGRTDTQYF. CDR3 DNA sequence: TGCAGCGTTGAAGCGGGGCGGGGGGGGCGCACAGATACGCAGTATTTT.

The chain recombines TRBV5-1 with TRBJ1-2; 7 bases align to TRBD1. The CDR3 is 14 residues long. Trimming removed 4 bases from V and 4 bases from J; junction bases left unmatched: 7. Germline V gives CDR1 SGHRS, CDR2 YFSETQ. In DNA form, the CDR3 reads TGCGCCAGCAGCACAACCCCAGGGGGCTATGGCTACACCTTC. Translating it yields CASSTTPGGYGYTF.

This chain links TRBV5-1 with TRBJ1-4; D is unclear. Germline V gene data show CDR1 as SGHRS and CDR2 as YFSETQ. The CDR3 is 11 amino acids. V shed 4 bases and J shed 5 bases, with 3 bases lying between them. CDR3 sequence reads: CASSKNEKLFF. CDR3 coding DNA: TGCGCCAGCAGCAAGAATGAAAAACTGTTTTTT.

The V gene is TRBV5-8, the J gene TRBJ1-2; D unclear. V was clipped by 0 bases and J by 2 bases, with 11 bases between them. This CDR3 has 15 residues. Germline values: CDR1 SGHTS, CDR2 YDEGEE. The CDR3 protein is CASSLGTKSNYGYTF. CDR3 DNA sequence: TGTGCCAGCAGCTTGGGGACGAAGAGCAACTATGGCTACACCTTC.

V and J are TRBV2 and TRBJ1-4; 9 bases line up with TRBD1. Germline CDR1 SNHLY, CDR2 FYNNEI. V lost 1 base to trimming and J lost 4 bases; unmatched junction nucleotides: 1. The CDR3 length is 15 residues. Here the CDR3 reads CASSEEGQGNEKLFF. In DNA form, the CDR3 reads TGTGCCAGCAGTGAAGAGGGACAGGGTAATGAAAAACTGTTTTTT.

J is TRBJ2-2 and V is TRBV9, with D possibly being TRBD1 or TRBD2 (5 bases each). The CDR3 length is 15 residues. V lost 3 bases and J lost 3, with 12 bases in between. Germline CDR1 and CDR2: SGDLS and YYNGEE. DNA for the CDR3: TGTGCCAGCAGCGACCGGGACGAGTACACCGGGGAGCTGTTTTTT. Translated, it gives CASSDRDEYTGELFF.

The chain couples TRBV5-8 to TRBJ1-4, with D possibly matching TRBD1 (5 bases). Germline V CDR1 and CDR2: SGHTS, YDEGEE. The CDR3 is 15 amino acids. V was pared by 0 bases and J by 8 bases, with 14 bases between. This CDR3 is CASSLGTKAREKLFF. The CDR3 DNA sequence: TGTGCCAGCAGCTTGGGGACAAAAGCTAGGGAAAAACTGTTTTTT.

The chain recombines TRBV30 with TRBJ2-1; no firm D call. Between the trimmed V and J ends, which lost 8 bases and 1 base, there was a span of 9 bases. The germline V gene has CDR1 GTSNPN and CDR2 SVGIG (reference sequence). The CDR3 is 12 amino acids. The CDR3 DNA follows: TGTGCCGGGATGCGGTCCTACAATGAGCAGTTCTTC. Translated, it gives CAGMRSYNEQFF.

The rearrangement links TRBV25-1 to TRBJ2-1; 9 nucleotides match TRBD1. Unmatched junction bases numbered 5, after V lost 1 base and J lost 4 bases. The CDR3 is 16 amino acids. CDR1 and CDR2 from the germline V gene are MGHDK and SYGVNS. The CDR3 DNA reads TGTGCCAGCAGTGAATCCAGGACAGGGGTATACAATGAGCAGTTCTTC. Encoded protein: CASSESRTGVYNEQFF. Combining the CDR3 with reference TRBV25-1 and TRBJ2-1 gives the whole variable domain EADIYQTPRYLVIGTGKKITLECSQTMGHDKMYWYQQDPGMELHLIHYSYGVNSTEKGDLSSESTVSRIRTEHFPLTLESARPSHTSQYLCASSESRTGVYNEQFFGPGTRLTVL.

This chain joins TRBV6-5 and TRBJ2-1, with a possible D match to TRBD2 (6 bases). Deletions cut 0 bases from V and 8 bases from J, with 17 bases between. This CDR3 is 16 amino acids long. Germline V gene data show CDR1 as MNHEY and CDR2 as SVGAGI. The CDR3: CASSYSAWRGSHEQFF. As DNA, the CDR3 is TGTGCCAGCAGTTACTCCGCGTGGAGGGGAAGCCATGAGCAGTTCTTC.

The rearrangement uses TRBV7-9 and TRBJ2-5, with TRBD1 as a possible D gene (6 bases). Trimming took 2 bases from V and 3 from J, leaving 10 bases between them. The CDR3 loop spans 14 amino acids. Germline V lookup: CDR1 SEHNR, CDR2 FQNEAQ (reference sequence). CDR3 bases: TGTGCCAGCAGCTTAAGGACAGAAAAAGAGACCCAGTACTTC. Translating gives CASSLRTEKETQYF.

V gene TRBV5-1 combines with J gene TRBJ2-6; 7 bases align to TRBD2. The V gene's germline CDR1 is SGHRS and CDR2 YFSETQ. CDR3 length: 16 residues. The V segment lost 4 bases and the J segment 0 bases; nucleotides outside the gene matches: 4. This CDR3 is CASSRGDSSGANVLTF. The CDR3 DNA is TGCGCCAGCAGCCGGGGGGACTCCTCTGGGGCCAACGTCCTGACTTTC.

This chain uses TRBV6-1 with TRBJ1-2; D gene unclear. The V gene's germline CDR1 is MNHNS and CDR2 SASEGT. The V end lost 6 bases, the J end lost 6 bases, and 5 bases lay between the germline ends. CDR3 size: 10 residues. Here the CDR3 DNA reads TGTGCCAGCAGGAGGGATGGCTACACCTTC. Its translation: CASRRDGYTF.

The gene calls are TRBV7-6 and TRBJ1-3, with D perhaps matching TRBD1 (5 bases). The length of the CDR3 is 16 residues. CDR1 and CDR2 from the germline V gene are SGHVS and FNYEAQ. V was pared by 0 bases and J by 3 bases, with 12 bases between. DNA for the CDR3: TGTGCCAGCAGCTTAGCGCTGGCAGGGAGTGGAAACACCATATATTTT. Translation gives CASSLALAGSGNTIYF.

This clone is a singleton in its sample. This chain uses TRBV2 with TRBJ2-2; TRBD2 matches 11 bases. From germline, CDR1 is SNHLY and CDR2 FYNNEI. The length of the CDR3 is 18 residues. The V segment lost 4 bases and the J segment 1 base; nucleotides outside the gene matches: 8. CDR3 residues: CASSGGTSGARNTGELFF. The CDR3 DNA reads TGTGCCAGCAGTGGGGGGACTAGCGGAGCCAGGAACACCGGGGAGCTGTTTTTT.

The chain employs TRBV19 and TRBJ1-4; D gene ambiguous. Per the germline V gene, CDR1 is LNHDA and CDR2 is SQIVND (reference sequence). Trimming pared 8 bases from V and 6 bases from J, leaving 13 bases between. CDR3 size: 13 residues. The CDR3 sequence: CASSVSGDEKLFF. In DNA, the CDR3 is TGTGCCAGTTCGGTGTCAGGCGATGAAAAACTGTTTTTT.

The chain uses TRBV7-3 and TRBJ1-2, with D perhaps TRBD1 (5 bases). Germline loops: CDR1 SGHTA, CDR2 FQGTGA. The V end was cut by 5 bases, the J end by 2 bases, with 12 bases between. The CDR3 has 14 amino acids. CDR3 region: CASSLIRENYGYTF. The CDR3 nucleotides read TGTGCCAGCAGCCTAATCAGGGAGAACTATGGCTACACCTTC.

The chain combines TRBV6-5 with TRBJ2-3; TRBD1 matches 8 bases. V was clipped by 7 bases and J by 4 bases; unmatched bases: 4. The CDR3 spans 13 residues. The germline CDR1 and CDR2 sequences are MNHEY and SVGAGI. The CDR3 region is CASNSQGADTQYF. The CDR3 DNA follows: TGTGCCAGCAACTCACAGGGGGCAGATACGCAGTATTTT.

V usage is TRBV14 and J usage is TRBJ1-4; 7 positions match TRBD1. Unmatched junction bases numbered 9, after V lost 1 base and J lost 7 bases. CDR3 size: 16 residues. The germline gives CDR1 SGHDN, CDR2 FVKESK. CDR3 nucleotide sequence: TGTGCCAGCAGCCAAGGAATTTACAGGGGAGCTGAAAAACTGTTTTTT. Its protein product is CASSQGIYRGAEKLFF. The entire variable domain, with the rest obtained from reference TRBV14 and TRBJ1-4, is as follows: EAGVTQFPSHSVIEKGQTVTLRCDPISGHDNLYWYRRVMGKEIKFLLHFVKESKQDESGMPNNRFLAERTGGTYSTLKVQPAELEDSGVYFCASSQGIYRGAEKLFFGSGTQLSVL.

The gene calls are TRBV11-2 and TRBJ1-3, with a weak D call TRBD1 (6 bases). V was pared by 1 base and J by 4 bases, with 14 bases between. The CDR3 totals 16 residues. Germline CDR1 reads SGHAT; CDR2 reads FQNNGV. The CDR3 sequence: CASSLVFQGRGNTIYF. The DNA for the CDR3 is TGTGCCAGCAGCTTAGTATTCCAGGGGCGAGGAAACACCATATATTTT.

V is TRBV11-2 and J is TRBJ2-3; D is possibly TRBD2 (6 bases). CDR1 SGHAT and CDR2 FQNNGV come from the germline V gene. CDR3 length: 16 amino acids. V lost 1 base to trimming and J lost 0 bases, with 11 bases between them. The CDR3 spells CASSLGLGPSTDTQYF. CDR3 in DNA: TGTGCCAGCAGCTTAGGACTAGGCCCTAGCACAGATACGCAGTATTTT.